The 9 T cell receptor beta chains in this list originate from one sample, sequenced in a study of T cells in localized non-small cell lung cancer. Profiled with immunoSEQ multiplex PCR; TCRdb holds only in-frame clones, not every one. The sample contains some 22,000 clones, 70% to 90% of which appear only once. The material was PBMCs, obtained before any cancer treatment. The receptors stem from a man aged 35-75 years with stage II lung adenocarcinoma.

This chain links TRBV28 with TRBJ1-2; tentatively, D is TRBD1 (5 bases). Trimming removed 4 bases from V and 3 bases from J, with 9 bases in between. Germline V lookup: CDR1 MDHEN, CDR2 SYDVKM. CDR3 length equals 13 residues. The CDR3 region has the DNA TGTGCCAGCAGTTCACCGGGGGACTATGGCTACACCTTC. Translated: CASSSPGDYGYTF.

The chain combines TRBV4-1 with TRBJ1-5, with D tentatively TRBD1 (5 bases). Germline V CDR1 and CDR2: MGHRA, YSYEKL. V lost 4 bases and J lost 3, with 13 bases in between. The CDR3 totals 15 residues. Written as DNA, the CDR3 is TGCGCCAGCAGCCCACAGGTCTCATTCAATCAGCCCCAGCATTTT. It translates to CASSPQVSFNQPQHF.

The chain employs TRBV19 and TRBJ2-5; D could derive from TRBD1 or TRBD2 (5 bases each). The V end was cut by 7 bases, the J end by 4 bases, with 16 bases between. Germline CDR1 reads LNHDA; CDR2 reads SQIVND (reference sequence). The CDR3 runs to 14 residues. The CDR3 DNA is TGTGCCAGTAAGGATCCGGGGCCAGGAGAGACCCAGTACTTC. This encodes CASKDPGPGETQYF.

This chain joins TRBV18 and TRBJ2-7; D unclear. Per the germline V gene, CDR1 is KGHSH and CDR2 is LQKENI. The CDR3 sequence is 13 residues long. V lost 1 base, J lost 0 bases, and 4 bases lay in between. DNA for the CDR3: TGTGCCAGCTCACCACAGGACTCCTACGAGCAGTACTTC. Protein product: CASSPQDSYEQYF. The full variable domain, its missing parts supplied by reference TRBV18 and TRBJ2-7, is NAGVMQNPRHLVRRRGQEARLRCSPMKGHSHVYWYRQLPEEGLKFMVYLQKENIIDESGMPKERFSAEFPKEGPSILRIQQVVRGDSAAYFCASSPQDSYEQYFGPGTRLTVT.

The CDR3 region has the DNA TGTGCCAGCAGTGAACTGGACCGACCGTCCTGGGAGCAGTACTTC. The encoded protein is CASSELDRPSWEQYF. V is TRBV2 and J is TRBJ2-7; D call uncertain. V was trimmed by 2 bases and J by 7 bases, leaving 18 bases between them. CDR1 and CDR2 from the germline V gene are SNHLY and FYNNEI. The CDR3 has 15 amino acids.

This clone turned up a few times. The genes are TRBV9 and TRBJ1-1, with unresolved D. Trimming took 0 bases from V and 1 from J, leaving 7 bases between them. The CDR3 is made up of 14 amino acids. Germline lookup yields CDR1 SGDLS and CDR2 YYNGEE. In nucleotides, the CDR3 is TGTGCCAGCAGCGTAGGGCCATCGAACACTGAAGCTTTCTTT. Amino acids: CASSVGPSNTEAFF.

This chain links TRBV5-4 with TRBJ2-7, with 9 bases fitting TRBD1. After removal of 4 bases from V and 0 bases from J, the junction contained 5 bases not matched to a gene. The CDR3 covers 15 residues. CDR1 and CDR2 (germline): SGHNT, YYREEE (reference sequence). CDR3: CASSSRDRASYEQYF. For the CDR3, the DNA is TGTGCCAGCAGCAGCCGGGACAGGGCCTCCTACGAGCAGTACTTC. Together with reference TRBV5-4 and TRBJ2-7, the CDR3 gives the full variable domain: ETGVTQSPTHLIKTRGQQVTLRCSSQSGHNTVSWYQQALGQGPQFIFQYYREEENGRGNFPPRFSGLQFPNYSSELNVNALELDDSALYLCASSSRDRASYEQYFGPGTRLTVT.

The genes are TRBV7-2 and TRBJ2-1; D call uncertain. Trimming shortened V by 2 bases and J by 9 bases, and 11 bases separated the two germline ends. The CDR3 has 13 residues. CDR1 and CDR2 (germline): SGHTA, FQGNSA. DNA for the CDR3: TGTGCCAGCAGCTTAAACGTATTCGGTGAGCAGTTCTTC. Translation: CASSLNVFGEQFF.

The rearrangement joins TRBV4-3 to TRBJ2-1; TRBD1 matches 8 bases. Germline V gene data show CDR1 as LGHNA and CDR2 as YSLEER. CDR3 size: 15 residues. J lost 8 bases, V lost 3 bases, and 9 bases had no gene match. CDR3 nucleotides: TGCGCCAGCAGCCATTATTTGACAGGGGAGGATGAGCAGTTCTTC. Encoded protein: CASSHYLTGEDEQFF.